This T cell receptor beta chain was identified during a study of cytomegalovirus exposure and HLA in healthy donors. Overall study context: Genotyping showed 81% of 350 to 400 donors falling in the Caucasian-associated ancestry cluster.

The CDR3 is 14 amino acids. Germline assignment: CDR1 MGHRA and CDR2 YSYEKL. Trimming removed 0 bases from V and 6 bases from J, with 9 bases in between. The PCR made use of 60 Vbeta and 13 Jbeta primers. Libraries were prepared by immunoSEQ multiplex PCR; TCRdb keeps only in-frame clonotypes and omits some of them. The data hold under 200,000 clones, with 87% observed a single time. The chain employs TRBV4-1 and TRBJ2-1, with a tentative D call TRBD2 (5 bases). The sequenced sample consisted of PBMCs. The sequence derives from a boy younger than 10 in good health and CMV-seronegative. Written as DNA, the CDR3 is TGCGCCAGCAGCCAAGATAACCTAGCCAATGAGCAGTTCTTC. This sequence encodes CASSQDNLANEQFF.